The present TCR beta chain was sequenced within a study of T cells in narcolepsy. The study's findings and limits: In some patient and control memory CD4+ samples, autoreactive clones were absent. Same-patient CSF and blood CD4+ T cell clonotypes included HCRT-specific and TRIB2-specific autoreactive ones. Blood of same and different patients, but not healthy controls, reportedly held recurring autoreactive clonotypes.

The data were produced by immunoSEQ multiplex PCR, yet TCRdb's version contains in-frame clones alone and is incomplete. This table has tens of thousands of clones, roughly four fifths appearing once. Of note for this clone: Antigen: not known. Distinct nucleotide sequences in the sample also encode this CDR3.

After removal of 2 bases from V and 4 bases from J, the junction contained 1 base not matched to a gene. Germline V gives CDR1 KGHSH, CDR2 LQKENI. The CDR3 spans 14 residues. The J gene is TRBJ1-5, the V gene TRBV18, with 8 positions matching TRBD1. The receptor's source is a human donor with narcolepsy. The specimen sequenced was CD45RA- memory CD4+ T cells from PBMCs. CDR3 nucleotide sequence: TGTGCCAGCTCACCAGGACAGGGTAATCAGCCCCAGCATTTT. Residues: CASSPGQGNQPQHF.